The entry below gives a single TCR beta chain sequence along with its context. The target of this receptor is not known. No quality values exist for individual bases; no much larger clone is one base distant. To prepare the library, the immunoSEQ multiplex PCR assay was applied. The authors' analysis ran thus. To diagnose cytomegalovirus status from the catalog of TCR beta chain sequences, a statistical classification framework was built. TCRdb took over this immuneACCESS table, retaining in-frame rearrangements with V and J assigned. Such tables are incomplete; in checked studies, under half of the missing clones stem from an unresolved V gene, and the remainder is unexplained. V and J calls plus clone size are reproduced from that table; the DNA served to infer D and trimming. The sample table lists approximately 53,000 clones, 92% of them with a count of one. The top ten hold more than 1.4% of the sample.

This sample was taken from a study of cytomegalovirus exposure and HLA in healthy donors (dated by TCRdb to 2017 to 2019). A note on the overall study: A later analysis indicated that the 130 or so validation repertoires were generated on the platform also employed for the 700 or so repertoires of the first cohort. The study aimed to test whether cataloging public T cell receptors could reveal signatures of past pathogen exposure. In addition to the first cohort of 650 to 800 subjects, a separate validation cohort of around 110 different subjects was used. High-throughput TCR immunosequencing, statistical association of individual TCRs with disease status, and machine learning were combined to predict cytomegalovirus infection status.

General findings and caveats noted by the study authors: All 130 or so repertoires were used to score co-occurrence in the validation cohort in a later analysis, because that analysis had no HLA typing for the cohort. The study listed 150 to 200 TCR beta chains as associated with cytomegalovirus. In a later analysis, TCRs clustered in the first cohort were found to also tend to co-occur in the approximately 120 validation repertoires, with 94% of cluster scores above 0. Cytomegalovirus status was reported to be diagnosed by the classifier with high specificity and sensitivity in both the original and validation cohorts. A few of the identified cytomegalovirus-associated TCR beta chains were confirmed in vitro to be specific for cytomegalovirus antigens. The authors suggested that the approach could potentially be extended to other disease states and immunological phenotypes. Most TCR sequences were observed very rarely across donors, whereas some public TCRs were present in many individuals.

Separate from the approximately 670-subject first cohort, the validation cohort of over 90 subjects was the group to which the donors belonged. The receptor was isolated from a man aged 18 to 30 in good health and CMV-seronegative. The source material was PBMCs.

The nucleotide sequence is TGTGCCAGCAGCTTAGGATCCGGGAGGGTGACAGATACGCAGTATTTT. The translation is CASSLGSGRVTDTQYF. The chain joins TRBV11-1 to TRBJ2-3, with 8 bases matching TRBD2. The CDR3 holds 16 amino acids from the cysteine to the phenylalanine. Just the 48-base CDR3 DNA is kept, in frame starting at base 1. Relative to germline, V is missing 1 base and J is missing 3 bases, with 6 bases of the junction outside any gene match. CDR1 and CDR2 are read off the germline V gene (reference sequence) as SGHAT and FQDESV.